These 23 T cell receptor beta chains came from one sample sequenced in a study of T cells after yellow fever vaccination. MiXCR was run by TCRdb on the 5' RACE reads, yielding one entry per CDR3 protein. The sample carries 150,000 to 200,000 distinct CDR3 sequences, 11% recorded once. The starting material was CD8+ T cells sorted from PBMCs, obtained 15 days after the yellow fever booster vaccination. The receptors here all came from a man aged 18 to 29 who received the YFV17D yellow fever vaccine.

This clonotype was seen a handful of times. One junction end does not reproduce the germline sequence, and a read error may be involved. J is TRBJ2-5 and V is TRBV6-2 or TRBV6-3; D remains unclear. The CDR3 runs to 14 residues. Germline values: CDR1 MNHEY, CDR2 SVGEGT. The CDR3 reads CASSYSEPQGTQYF. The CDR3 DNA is TGTGCCAGCAGTTACTCAGAGCCACAAGGGACCCAGTACTTC.

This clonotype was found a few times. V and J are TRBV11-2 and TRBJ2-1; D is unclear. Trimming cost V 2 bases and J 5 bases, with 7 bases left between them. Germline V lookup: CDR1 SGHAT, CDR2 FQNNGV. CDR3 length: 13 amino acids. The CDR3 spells CASSLLSNNEQFF. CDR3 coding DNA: TGTGCCAGCAGCTTATTGAGCAACAATGAGCAGTTCTTC. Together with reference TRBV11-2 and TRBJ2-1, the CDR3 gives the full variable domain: EAGVAQSPRYKIIEKRQSVAFWCNPISGHATLYWYQQILGQGPKLLIQFQNNGVVDDSQLPKDRFSAERLKGVDSTLKIQPAKLEDSAVYLCASSLLSNNEQFFGPGTRLTVL.

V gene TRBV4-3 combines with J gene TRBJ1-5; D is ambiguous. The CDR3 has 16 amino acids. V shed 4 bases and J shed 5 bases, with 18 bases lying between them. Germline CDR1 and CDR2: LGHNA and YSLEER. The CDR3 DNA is TGCGCCAGCAGCCGTGGGGTAGGACCCCTCGATCAGCCCCAGCATTTT. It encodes CASSRGVGPLDQPQHF.

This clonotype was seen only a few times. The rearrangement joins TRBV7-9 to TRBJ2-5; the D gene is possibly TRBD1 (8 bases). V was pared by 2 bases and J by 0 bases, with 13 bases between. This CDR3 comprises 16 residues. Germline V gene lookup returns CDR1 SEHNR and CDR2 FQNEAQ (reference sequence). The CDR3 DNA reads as TGTGCCAGCAGCTTATTAACAGGGGGGGACCAAGAGACCCAGTACTTC. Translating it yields CASSLLTGGDQETQYF.

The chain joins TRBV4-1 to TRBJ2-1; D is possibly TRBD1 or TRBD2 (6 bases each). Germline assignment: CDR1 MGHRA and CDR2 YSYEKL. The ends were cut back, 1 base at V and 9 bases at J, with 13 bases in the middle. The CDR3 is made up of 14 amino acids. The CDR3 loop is CASSQVGGGGEQFF. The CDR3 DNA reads TGCGCCAGCAGCCAAGTAGGAGGGGGAGGTGAGCAGTTCTTC.

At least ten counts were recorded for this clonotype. CDR3 coding DNA: TGCGCCAGCAGCCAAGAGCCCGGCTGGGGTGGCTACACCTTC. Its translation: CASSQEPGWGGYTF. The chain is built from TRBV4-3 and TRBJ1-2; D not certain. Between the trimmed V and J ends, which lost 0 bases and 7 bases, there was a span of 12 bases. Germline values: CDR1 LGHNA, CDR2 YSLEER. The CDR3 runs to 14 residues.

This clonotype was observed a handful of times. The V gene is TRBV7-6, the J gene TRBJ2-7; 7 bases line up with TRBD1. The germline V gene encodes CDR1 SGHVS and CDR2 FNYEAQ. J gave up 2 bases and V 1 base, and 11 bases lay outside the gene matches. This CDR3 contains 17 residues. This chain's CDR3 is CASSLVFSWDRTYEQYV. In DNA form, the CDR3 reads TGTGCCAGCAGCTTAGTTTTTTCCTGGGACAGAACCTACGAGCAGTACGTC.

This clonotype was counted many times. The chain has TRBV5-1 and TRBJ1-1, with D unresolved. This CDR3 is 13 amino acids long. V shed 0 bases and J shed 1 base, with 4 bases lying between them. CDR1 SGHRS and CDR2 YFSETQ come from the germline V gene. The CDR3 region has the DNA TGCGCCAGCAGCTTGGTCTCGAACACTGAAGCTTTCTTT. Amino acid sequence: CASSLVSNTEAFF.

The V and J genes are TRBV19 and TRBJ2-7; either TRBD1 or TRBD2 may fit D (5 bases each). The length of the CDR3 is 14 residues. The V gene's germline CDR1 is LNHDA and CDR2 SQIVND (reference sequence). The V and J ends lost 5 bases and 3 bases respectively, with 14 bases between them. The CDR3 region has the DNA TGTGCCAGTAGTGCTCGAGGGGCTCACTACGAGCAGTACTTC. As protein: CASSARGAHYEQYF.

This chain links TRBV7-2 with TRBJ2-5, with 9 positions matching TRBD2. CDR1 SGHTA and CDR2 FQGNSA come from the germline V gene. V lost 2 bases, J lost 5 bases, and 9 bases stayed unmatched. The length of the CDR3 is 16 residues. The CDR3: CASSLMGGGALETQYF. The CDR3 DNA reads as TGTGCCAGCAGCTTAATGGGCGGGGGGGCCTTGGAGACCCAGTACTTC.

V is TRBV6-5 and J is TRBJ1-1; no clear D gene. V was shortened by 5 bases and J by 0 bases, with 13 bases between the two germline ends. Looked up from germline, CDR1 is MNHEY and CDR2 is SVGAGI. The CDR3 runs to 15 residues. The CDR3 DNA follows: TGTGCCAGCAGTCCAGTCCAGCCCCTGAACACTGAAGCTTTCTTT. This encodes CASSPVQPLNTEAFF.

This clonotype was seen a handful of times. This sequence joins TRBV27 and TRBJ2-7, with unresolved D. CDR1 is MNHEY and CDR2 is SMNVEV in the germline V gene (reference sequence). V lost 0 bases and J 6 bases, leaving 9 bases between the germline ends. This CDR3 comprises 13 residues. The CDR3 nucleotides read TGTGCCAGCAGTTTATCGATTGGGGTCGAGCAGTACGTC. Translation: CASSLSIGVEQYV.

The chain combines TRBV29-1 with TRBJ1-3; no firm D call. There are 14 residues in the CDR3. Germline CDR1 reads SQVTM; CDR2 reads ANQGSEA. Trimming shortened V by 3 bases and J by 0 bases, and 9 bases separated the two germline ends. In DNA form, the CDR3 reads TGCAGCGTTGAGGTACTCGGCTCTGGAAACACCATATATTTT. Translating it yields CSVEVLGSGNTIYF.

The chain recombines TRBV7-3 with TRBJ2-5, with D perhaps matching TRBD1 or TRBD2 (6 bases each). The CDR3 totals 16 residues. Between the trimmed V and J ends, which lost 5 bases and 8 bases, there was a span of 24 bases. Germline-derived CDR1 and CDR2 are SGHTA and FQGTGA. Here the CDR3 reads CASSPLGGTGIGTQYF. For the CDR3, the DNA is TGTGCCAGCAGCCCCCTGGGGGGCACCGGGATCGGTACCCAGTACTTC.

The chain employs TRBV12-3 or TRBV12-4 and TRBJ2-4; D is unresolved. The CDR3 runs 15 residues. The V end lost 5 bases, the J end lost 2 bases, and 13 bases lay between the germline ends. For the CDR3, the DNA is TGTGCCAGCAGTCGACCGTTGGTGTCCAAAAACATTCAGTACTTC. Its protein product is CASSRPLVSKNIQYF.

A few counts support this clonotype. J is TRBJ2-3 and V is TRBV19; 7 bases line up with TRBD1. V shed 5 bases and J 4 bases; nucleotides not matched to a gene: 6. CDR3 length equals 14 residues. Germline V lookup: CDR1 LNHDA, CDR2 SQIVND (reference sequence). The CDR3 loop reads CASSALGGADTQYF. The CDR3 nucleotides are TGTGCCAGTAGTGCATTAGGGGGCGCAGATACGCAGTATTTT.

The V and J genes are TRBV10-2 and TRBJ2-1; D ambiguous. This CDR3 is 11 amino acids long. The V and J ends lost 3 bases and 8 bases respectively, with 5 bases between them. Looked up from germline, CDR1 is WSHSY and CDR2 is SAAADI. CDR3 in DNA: TGCGCCAGCAGTGACCTGGATGAGCAGTTCTTC. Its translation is CASSDLDEQFF.

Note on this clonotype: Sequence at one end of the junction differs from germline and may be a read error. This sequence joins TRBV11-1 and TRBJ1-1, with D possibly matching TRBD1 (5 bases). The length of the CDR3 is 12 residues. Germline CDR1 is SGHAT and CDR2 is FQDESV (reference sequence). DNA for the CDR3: TGTGCCACCAGGGACCTGAACTCTGAAGCTTTCTTT. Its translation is CATRDLNSEAFF.

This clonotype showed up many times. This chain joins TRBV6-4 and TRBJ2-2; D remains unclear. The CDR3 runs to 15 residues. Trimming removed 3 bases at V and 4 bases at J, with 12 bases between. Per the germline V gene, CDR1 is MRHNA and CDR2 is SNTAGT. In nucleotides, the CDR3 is TGTGCCAGCAGTGAAGGACCACGAACCACCGGGGAGCTGTTTTTT. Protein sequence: CASSEGPRTTGELFF.

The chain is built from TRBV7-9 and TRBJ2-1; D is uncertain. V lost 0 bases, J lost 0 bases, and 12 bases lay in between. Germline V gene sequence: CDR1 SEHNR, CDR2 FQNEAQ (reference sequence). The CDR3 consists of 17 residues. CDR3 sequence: CASSLAGSMSSYNEQFF. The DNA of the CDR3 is TGTGCCAGCAGCTTAGCGGGCAGTATGAGCTCCTACAATGAGCAGTTCTTC.

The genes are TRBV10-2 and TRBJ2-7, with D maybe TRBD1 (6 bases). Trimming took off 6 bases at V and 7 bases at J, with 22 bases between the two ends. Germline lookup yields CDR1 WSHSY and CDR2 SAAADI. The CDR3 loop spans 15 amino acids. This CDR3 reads CASRDTGTGLKEQYF. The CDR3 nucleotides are TGCGCCAGCAGAGACACGGGAACAGGGCTAAAAGAGCAGTACTTC.

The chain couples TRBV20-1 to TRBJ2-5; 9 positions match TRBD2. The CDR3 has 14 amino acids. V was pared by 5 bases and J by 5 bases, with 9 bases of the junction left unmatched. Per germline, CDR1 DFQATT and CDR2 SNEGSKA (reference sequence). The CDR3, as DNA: TGCAGTGCTCTCCGGGTAGCGGGGGATGAGACCCAGTACTTC. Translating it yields CSALRVAGDETQYF.

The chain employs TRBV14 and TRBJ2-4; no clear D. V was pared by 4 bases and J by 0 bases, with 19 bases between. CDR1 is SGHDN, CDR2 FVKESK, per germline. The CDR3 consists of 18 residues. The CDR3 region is CASSPTNRPREAKNIQYF. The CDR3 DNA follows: TGTGCCAGCAGCCCGACCAATCGCCCAAGGGAAGCCAAAAACATTCAGTACTTC.